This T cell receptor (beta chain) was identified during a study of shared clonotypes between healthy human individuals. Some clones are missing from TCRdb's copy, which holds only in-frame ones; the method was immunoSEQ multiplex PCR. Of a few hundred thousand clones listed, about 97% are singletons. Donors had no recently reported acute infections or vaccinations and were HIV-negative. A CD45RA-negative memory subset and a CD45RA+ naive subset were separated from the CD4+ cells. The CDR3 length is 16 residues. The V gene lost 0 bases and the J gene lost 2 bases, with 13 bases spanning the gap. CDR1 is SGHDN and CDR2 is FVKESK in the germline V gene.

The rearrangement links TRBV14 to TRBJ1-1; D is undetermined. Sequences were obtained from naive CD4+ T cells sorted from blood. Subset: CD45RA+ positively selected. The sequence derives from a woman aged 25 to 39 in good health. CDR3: CASSQDPSRANTEAFF. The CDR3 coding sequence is TGTGCCAGCAGCCAAGACCCTTCTCGAGCAAACACTGAAGCTTTCTTT. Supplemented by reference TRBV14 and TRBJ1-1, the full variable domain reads EAGVTQFPSHSVIEKGQTVTLRCDPISGHDNLYWYRRVMGKEIKFLLHFVKESKQDESGMPNNRFLAERTGGTYSTLKVQPAELEDSGVYFCASSQDPSRANTEAFFGQGTRLTVV.